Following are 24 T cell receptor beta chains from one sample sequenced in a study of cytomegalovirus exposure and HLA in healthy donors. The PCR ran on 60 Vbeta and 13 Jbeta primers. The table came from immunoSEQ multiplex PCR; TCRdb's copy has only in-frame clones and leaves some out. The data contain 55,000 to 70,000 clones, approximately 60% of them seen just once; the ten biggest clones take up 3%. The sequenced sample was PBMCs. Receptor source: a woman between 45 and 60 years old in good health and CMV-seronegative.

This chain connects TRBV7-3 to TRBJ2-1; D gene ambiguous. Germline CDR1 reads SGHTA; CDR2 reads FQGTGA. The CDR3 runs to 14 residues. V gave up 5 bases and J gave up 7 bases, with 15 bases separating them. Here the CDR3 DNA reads TGTGCCAGCAGCAACGGCAAGCGTTTAAATGAGCAGTTCTTC. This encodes CASSNGKRLNEQFF.

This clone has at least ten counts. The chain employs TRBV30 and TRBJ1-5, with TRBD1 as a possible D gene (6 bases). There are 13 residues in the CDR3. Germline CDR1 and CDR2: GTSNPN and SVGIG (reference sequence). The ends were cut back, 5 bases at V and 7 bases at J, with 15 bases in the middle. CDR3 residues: CAWAAGGRQPQHF. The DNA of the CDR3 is TGTGCCTGGGCGGCGGGGGGCCGCCAGCCCCAGCATTTT.

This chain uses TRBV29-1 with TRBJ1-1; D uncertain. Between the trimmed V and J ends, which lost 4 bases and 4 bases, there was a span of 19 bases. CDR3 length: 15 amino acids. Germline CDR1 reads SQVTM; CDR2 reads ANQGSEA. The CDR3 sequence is CSVVARLRRPTEAFF. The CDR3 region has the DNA TGCAGCGTTGTAGCAAGGTTAAGAAGGCCCACTGAAGCTTTCTTT.

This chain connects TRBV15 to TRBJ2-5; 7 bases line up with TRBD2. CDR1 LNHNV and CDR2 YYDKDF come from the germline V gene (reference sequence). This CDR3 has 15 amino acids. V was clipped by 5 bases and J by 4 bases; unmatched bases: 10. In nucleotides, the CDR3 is TGTGCCACCAGCCCCCCGGGCGGGAGACCAGAGACCCAGTACTTC. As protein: CATSPPGGRPETQYF.

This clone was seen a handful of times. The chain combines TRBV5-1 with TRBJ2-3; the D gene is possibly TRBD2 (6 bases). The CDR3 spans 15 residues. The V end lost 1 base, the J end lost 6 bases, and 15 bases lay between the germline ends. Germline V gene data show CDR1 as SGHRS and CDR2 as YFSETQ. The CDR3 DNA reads TGCGCCAGCAGCTTGATTTCGGGAGTAGGCGATACGCAGTATTTT. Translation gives CASSLISGVGDTQYF.

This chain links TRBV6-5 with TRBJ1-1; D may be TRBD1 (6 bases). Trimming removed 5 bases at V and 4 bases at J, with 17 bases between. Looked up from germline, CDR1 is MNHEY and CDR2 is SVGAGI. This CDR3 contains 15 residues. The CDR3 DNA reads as TGTGCCAGCAGTCGGGGACACGGCGTGGTCACTGAAGCTTTCTTT. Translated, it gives CASSRGHGVVTEAFF.

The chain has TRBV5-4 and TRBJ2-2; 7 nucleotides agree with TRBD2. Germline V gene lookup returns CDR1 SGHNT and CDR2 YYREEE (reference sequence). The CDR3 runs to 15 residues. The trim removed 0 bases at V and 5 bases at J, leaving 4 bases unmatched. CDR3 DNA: TGTGCCAGCAGCTTGGGTGGGAGGGGAACCGGGGAGCTGTTTTTT. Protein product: CASSLGGRGTGELFF.

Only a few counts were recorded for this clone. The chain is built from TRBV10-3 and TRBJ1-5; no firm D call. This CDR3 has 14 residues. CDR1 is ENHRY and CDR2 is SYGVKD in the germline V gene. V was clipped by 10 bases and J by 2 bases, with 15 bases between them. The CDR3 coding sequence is TGTGCCACCCTCGACTTTTTGGGCAATCAGCCCCAGCATTTT. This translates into CATLDFLGNQPQHF.

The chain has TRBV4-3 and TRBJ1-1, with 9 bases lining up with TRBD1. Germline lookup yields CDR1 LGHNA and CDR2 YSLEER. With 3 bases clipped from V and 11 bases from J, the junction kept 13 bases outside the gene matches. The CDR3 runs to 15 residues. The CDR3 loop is CASSHSAGTGRNAFF. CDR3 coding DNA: TGCGCCAGCAGCCACTCGGCCGGGACAGGGAGAAACGCTTTCTTT.

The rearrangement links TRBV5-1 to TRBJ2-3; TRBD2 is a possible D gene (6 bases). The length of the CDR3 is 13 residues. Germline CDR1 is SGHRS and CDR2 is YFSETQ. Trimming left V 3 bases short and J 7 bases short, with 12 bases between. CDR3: CASSWGDSNTQYF. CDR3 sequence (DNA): TGCGCCAGCAGCTGGGGGGATTCAAATACGCAGTATTTT.

The CDR3 reads CASSGYADNEQFF. The CDR3 DNA reads TGTGCCAGCAGTGGTTACGCGGACAATGAGCAGTTCTTC. The chain couples TRBV2 to TRBJ2-1, with D unresolved. The V and J ends lost 4 bases and 5 bases respectively, with 9 bases between them. Germline V gene data show CDR1 as SNHLY and CDR2 as FYNNEI. There are 13 residues in the CDR3.

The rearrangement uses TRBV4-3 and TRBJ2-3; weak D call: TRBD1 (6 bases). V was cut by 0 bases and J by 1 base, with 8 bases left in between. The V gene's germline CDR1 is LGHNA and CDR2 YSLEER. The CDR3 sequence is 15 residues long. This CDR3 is CASSQEGQRTDTQYF. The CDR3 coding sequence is TGCGCCAGCAGCCAAGAAGGACAGCGCACAGATACGCAGTATTTT.

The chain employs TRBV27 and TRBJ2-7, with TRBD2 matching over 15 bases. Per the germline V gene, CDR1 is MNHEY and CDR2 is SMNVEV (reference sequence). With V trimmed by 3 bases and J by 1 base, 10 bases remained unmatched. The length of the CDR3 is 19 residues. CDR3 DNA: TGTGCCAGCAGTTTGAGGGGACTAGCGGGAGGCAAAACGTCCTACGAGCAGTACTTC. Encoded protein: CASSLRGLAGGKTSYEQYF.

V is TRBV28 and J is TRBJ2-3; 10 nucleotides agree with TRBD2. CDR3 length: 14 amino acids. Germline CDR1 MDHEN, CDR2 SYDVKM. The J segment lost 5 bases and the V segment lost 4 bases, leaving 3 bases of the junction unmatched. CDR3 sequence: CASSSSGGGDTQYF. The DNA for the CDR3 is TGTGCCAGCAGTTCTAGCGGGGGCGGAGATACGCAGTATTTT.

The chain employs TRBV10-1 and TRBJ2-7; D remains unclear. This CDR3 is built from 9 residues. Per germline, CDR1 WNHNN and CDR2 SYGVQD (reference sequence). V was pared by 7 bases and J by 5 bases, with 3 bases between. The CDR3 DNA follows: TGCGCCAGCACGGACGAGCAGTACTTC. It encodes CASTDEQYF.

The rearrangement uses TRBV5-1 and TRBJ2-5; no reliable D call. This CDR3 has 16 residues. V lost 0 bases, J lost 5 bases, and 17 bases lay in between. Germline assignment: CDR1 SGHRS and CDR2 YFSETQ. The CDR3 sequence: CASSLGAAALRETQYF. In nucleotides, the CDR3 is TGCGCCAGCAGCTTGGGTGCGGCCGCCTTGAGGGAGACCCAGTACTTC.

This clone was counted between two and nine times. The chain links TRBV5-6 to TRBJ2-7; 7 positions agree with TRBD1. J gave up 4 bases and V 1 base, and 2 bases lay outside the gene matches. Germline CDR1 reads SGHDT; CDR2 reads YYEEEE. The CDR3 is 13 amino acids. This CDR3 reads CASSLIQGYEQYF. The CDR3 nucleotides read TGTGCCAGCAGCTTGATACAGGGGTACGAGCAGTACTTC.

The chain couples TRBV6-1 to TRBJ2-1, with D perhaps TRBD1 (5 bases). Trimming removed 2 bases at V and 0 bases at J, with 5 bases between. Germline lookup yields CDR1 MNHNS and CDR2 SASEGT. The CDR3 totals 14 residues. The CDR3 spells CASSERGSYNEQFF. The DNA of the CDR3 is TGTGCCAGCAGTGAAAGGGGCTCCTACAATGAGCAGTTCTTC.

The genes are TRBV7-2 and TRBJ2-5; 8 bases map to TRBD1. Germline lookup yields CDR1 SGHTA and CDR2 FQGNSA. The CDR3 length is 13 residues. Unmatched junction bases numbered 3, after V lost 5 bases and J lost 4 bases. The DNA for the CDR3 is TGTGCCAGCAGCGTCGACAGGGGAGAGACCCAGTACTTC. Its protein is CASSVDRGETQYF. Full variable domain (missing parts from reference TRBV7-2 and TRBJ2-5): GAGVSQSPSNKVTEKGKDVELRCDPISGHTALYWYRQSLGQGLEFLIYFQGNSAPDKSGLPSDRFSAERTGGSVSTLTIQRTQQEDSAVYLCASSVDRGETQYFGPGTRLLVL.

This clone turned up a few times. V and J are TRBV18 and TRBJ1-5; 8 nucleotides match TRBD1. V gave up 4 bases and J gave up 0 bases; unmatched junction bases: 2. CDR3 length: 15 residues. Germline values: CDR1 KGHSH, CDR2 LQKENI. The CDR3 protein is CASSQGQVSNQPQHF. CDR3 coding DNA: TGTGCCAGCTCACAGGGACAGGTTAGCAATCAGCCCCAGCATTTT.

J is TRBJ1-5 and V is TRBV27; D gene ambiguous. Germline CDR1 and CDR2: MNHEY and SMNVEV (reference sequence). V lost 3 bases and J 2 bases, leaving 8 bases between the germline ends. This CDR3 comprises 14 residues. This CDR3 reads CASSFRRGNQPQHF. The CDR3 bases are TGTGCCAGCAGTTTCCGGCGGGGCAATCAGCCCCAGCATTTT.

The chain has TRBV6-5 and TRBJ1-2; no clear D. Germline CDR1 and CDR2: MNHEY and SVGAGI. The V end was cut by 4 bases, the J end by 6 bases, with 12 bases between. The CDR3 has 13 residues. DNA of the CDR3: TGTGCCAGCAGTTCGGGCTTCGGGGATGGCTACACCTTC. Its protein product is CASSSGFGDGYTF.

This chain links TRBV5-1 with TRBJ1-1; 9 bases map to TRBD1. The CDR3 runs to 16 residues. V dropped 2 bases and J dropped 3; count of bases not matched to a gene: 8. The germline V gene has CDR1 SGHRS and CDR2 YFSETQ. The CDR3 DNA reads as TGCGCCAGCAGCTTACAGGGGGCCTATGAGTACACTGAAGCTTTCTTT. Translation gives CASSLQGAYEYTEAFF.

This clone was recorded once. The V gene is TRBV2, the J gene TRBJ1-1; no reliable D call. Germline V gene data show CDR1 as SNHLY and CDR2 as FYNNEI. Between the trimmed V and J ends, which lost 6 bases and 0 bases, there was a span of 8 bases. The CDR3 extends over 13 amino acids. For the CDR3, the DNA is TGTGCCAGCAGCCTCGGGTTGAACACTGAAGCTTTCTTT. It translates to CASSLGLNTEAFF.